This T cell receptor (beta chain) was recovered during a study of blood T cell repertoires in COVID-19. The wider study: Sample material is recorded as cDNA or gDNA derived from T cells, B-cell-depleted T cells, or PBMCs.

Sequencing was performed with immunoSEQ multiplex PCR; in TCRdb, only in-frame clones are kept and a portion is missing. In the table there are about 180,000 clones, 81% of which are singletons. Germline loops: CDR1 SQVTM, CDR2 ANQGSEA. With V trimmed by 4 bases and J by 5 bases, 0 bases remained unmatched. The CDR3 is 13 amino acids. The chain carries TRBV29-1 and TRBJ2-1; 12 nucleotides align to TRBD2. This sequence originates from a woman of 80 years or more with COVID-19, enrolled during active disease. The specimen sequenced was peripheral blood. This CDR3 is CSVGTSGNNEQFF. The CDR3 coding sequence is TGCAGCGTTGGGACTAGCGGGAACAATGAGCAGTTCTTC.